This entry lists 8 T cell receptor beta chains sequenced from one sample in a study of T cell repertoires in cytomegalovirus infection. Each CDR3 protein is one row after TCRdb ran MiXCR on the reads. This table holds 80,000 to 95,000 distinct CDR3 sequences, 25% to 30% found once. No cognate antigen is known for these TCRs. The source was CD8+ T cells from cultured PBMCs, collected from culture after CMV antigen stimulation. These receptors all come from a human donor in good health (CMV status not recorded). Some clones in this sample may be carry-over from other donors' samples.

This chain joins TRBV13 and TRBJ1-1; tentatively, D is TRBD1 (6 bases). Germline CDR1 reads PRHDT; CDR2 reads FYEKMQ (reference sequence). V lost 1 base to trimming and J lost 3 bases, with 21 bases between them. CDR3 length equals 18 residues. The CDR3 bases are TGTGCCAGCAGCTTAGTAAGAGATTCGGGGGGCTCGGACACTGAAGCTTTCTTT. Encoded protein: CASSLVRDSGGSDTEAFF.

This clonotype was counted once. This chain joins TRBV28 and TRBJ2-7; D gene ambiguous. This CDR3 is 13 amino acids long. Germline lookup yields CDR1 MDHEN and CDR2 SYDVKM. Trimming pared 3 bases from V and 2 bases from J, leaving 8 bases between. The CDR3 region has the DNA TGTGCCAGCAGTTTCTTGCGAGCCTACGAGCAGTACTTC. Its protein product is CASSFLRAYEQYF.

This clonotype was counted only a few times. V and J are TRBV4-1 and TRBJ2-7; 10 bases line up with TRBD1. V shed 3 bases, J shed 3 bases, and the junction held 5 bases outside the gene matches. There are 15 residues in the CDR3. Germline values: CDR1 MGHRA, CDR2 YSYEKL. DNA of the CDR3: TGCGCCAGCAGCCATACCGGGACAGGGGACTACGAGCAGTACTTC. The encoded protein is CASSHTGTGDYEQYF.

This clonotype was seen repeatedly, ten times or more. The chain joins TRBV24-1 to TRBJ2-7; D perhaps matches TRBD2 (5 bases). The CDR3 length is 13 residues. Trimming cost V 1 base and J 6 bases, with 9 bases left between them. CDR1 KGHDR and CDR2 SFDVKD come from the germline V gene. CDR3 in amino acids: CATSDFSASEQYF. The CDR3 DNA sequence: TGTGCCACCAGTGATTTTAGCGCGAGCGAGCAGTACTTC.

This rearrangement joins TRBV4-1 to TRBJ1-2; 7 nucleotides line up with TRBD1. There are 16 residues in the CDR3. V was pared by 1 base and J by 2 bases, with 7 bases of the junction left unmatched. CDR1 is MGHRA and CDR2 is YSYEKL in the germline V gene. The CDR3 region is CASSQVWGTENYGYTF. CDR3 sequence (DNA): TGCGCCAGCAGCCAAGTTTGGGGGACAGAAAACTATGGCTACACCTTC.

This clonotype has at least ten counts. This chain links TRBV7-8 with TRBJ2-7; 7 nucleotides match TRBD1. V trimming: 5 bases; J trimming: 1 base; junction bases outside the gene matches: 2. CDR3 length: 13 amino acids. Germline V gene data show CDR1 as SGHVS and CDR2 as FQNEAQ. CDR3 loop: CASSVGQSYEQYF. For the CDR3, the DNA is TGTGCCAGCAGCGTGGGACAGTCCTACGAGCAGTACTTC.

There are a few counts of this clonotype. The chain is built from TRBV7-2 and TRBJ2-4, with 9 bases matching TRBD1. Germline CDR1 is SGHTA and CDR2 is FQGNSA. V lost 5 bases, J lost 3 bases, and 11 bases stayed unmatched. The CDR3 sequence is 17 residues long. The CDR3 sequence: CASSAGTGFSGKNIQYF. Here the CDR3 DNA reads TGTGCCAGCAGCGCCGGGACAGGGTTTTCTGGCAAAAACATTCAGTACTTC.

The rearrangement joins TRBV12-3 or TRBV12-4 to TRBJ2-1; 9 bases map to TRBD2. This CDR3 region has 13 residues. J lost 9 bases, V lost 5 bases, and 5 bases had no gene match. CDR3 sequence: CASSPGTSLEQFF. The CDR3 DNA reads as TGTGCCAGCAGTCCCGGGACTAGCCTTGAGCAGTTCTTC.